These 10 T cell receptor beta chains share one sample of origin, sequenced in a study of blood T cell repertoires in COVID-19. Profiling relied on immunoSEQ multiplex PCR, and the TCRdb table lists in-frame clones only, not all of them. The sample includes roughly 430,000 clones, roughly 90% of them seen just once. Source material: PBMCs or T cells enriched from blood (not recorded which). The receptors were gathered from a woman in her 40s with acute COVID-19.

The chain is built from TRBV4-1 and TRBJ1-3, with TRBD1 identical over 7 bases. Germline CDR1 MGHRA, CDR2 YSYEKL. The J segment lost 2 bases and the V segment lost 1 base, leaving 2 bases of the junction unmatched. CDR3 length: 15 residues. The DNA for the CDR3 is TGCGCCAGCAGCCAAGTAACAGGGGCTGGAAACACCATATATTTT. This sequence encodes CASSQVTGAGNTIYF.

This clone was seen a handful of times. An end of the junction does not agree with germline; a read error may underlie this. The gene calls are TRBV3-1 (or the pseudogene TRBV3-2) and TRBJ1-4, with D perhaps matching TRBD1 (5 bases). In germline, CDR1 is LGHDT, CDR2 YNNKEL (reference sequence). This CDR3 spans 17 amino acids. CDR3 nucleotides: TGTGCCAGCAGCCAAGTCTCCAGGGCGTTTCAAAATGGAAAACTGTTTTTT. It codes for CASSQVSRAFQNGKLFF.

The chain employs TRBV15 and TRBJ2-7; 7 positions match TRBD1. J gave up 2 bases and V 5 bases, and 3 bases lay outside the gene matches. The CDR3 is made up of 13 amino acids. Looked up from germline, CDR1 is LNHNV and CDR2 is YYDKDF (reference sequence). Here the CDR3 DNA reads TGTGCCACCAGCCCTCAGGGGGCCTACGAGCAGTACTTC. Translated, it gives CATSPQGAYEQYF.

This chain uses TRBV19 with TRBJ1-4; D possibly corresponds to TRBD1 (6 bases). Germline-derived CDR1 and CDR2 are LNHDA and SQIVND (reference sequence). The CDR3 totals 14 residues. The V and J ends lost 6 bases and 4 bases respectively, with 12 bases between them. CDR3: CASRLDRVNEKLFF. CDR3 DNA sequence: TGTGCCAGTAGACTGGACAGAGTTAATGAAAAACTGTTTTTT. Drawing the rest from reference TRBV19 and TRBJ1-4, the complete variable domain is DGGITQSPKYLFRKEGQNVTLSCEQNLNHDAMYWYRQDPGQGLRLIYYSQIVNDFQKGDIAEGYSVSREKKESFPLTVTSAQKNPTAFYLCASRLDRVNEKLFFGSGTQLSVL.

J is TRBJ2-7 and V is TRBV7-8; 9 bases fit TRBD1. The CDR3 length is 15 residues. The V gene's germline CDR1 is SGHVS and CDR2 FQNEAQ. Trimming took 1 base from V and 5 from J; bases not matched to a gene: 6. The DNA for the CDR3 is TGTGCCAGCAGCTTAGGTCAGGGACAGGGAAACGAGCAGTACTTC. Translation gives CASSLGQGQGNEQYF.

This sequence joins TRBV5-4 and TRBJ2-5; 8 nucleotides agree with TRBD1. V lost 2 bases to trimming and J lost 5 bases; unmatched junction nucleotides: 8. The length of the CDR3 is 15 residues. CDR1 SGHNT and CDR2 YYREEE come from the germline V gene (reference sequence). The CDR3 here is CASSFAQGAGETQYF. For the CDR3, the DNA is TGTGCCAGCAGCTTTGCTCAGGGGGCGGGGGAGACCCAGTACTTC.

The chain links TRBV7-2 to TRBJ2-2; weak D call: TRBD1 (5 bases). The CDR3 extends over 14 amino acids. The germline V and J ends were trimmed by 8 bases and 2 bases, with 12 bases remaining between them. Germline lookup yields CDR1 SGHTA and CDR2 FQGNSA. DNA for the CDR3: TGTGCCAGCGGCCCGACAGCCAACACCGGGGAGCTGTTTTTT. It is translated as CASGPTANTGELFF.

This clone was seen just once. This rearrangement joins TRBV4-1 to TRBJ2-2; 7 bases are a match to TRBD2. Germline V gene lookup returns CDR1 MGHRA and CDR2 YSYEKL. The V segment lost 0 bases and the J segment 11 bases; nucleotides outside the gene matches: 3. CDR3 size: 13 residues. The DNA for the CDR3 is TGCGCCAGCAGCCAAGAAACGGGGGGAGAGCTGTTTTTT. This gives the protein CASSQETGGELFF.

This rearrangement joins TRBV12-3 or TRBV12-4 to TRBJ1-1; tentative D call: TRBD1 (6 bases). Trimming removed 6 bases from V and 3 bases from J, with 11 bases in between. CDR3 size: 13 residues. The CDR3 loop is CASRRRTDTEAFF. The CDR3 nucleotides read TGTGCCAGCAGGCGGAGGACAGACACTGAAGCTTTCTTT.

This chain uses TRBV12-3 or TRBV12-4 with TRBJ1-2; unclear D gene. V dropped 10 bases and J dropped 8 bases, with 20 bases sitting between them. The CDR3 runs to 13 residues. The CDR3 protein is CATRPTGEFGYTF. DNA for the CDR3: TGTGCCACCCGACCCACGGGTGAGTTCGGCTACACCTTC.